A selection of T cell receptor beta chains follows, all from one sample in a study of T cell responses to AZD1222 COVID-19 vaccine. TCRdb's copy holds only in-frame clones and misses some; the assay was immunoSEQ multiplex PCR. The sample holds over 110,000 clones, 85% to 95% seen once. The sample consisted of peripheral blood, taken 28 days after the second AZD1222 dose. These receptors were taken from an adult who received the AZD1222 COVID-19 vaccine. Each CDR3 is given with its conserved first and last residue. A D gene is named only where the DNA matches it firmly. Some rows have no size entry. The others give once, few or many, or a class for an expanded clone.

TRBV11-2	TRBJ1-2	-	-	CASSLRSGGYYGYTF	TGTGCCAGCAGCTTACGCAGCGGAGGCTACTATGGCTACACCTTC
TRBV28	TRBJ2-1	once	TRBD1	CASSLFRGQGSSYNEQFF	TGTGCCAGCAGTTTATTCAGGGGACAGGGGAGTTCCTACAATGAGCAGTTCTTC
TRBV24-1	TRBJ2-5	-	-	CATEDTSGTQYF	TGTGCCACCGAGGACACCAGCGGGACCCAGTACTTC
TRBV19	TRBJ1-5	-	TRBD1	CASSYLGTDRSQPQHF	TGTGCCAGTAGTTATTTAGGGACAGATCGGAGTCAGCCCCAGCATTTT
TRBV18	TRBJ1-1	-	-	CASSPRYEAFF	TGTGCCAGCTCACCACGGTATGAAGCTTTCTTT
TRBV5-1	TRBJ1-1	-	TRBD1	CASSLRQGNTEAFF	TGCGCCAGCAGCCTCCGACAGGGAAACACTGAAGCTTTCTTT
TRBV19	TRBJ2-7	-	-	CASSIGRDGPYEQYF	TGTGCCAGTAGTATCGGGCGGGATGGGCCCTACGAGCAGTACTTC
TRBV27	TRBJ1-1	-	-	CASRYLGDTEAFF	TGTGCCAGCAGATACCTGGGGGACACTGAAGCTTTCTTT
TRBV5-1	TRBJ2-1	-	-	CASSQDSSYNEQFF	TGCGCCAGCAGCCAGGACAGCTCCTACAATGAGCAGTTCTTC
TRBV3-1/TRBV3-2	TRBJ1-1	-	-	CASSQMRGTEAFF	TGTGCCAGCAGCCAAATGAGGGGCACTGAAGCTTTCTTT
TRBV14	TRBJ2-2	-	-	CASSQGRRTGELFF	TGTGCCAGCAGCCAAGGGCGACGCACCGGGGAGCTGTTTTTT
TRBV25-1	TRBJ2-1	-	-	CASSEAGSSYNEQFF	TGTGCCAGCAGTGAAGCGGGATCTTCCTACAATGAGCAGTTCTTC
TRBV3-1/TRBV3-2	TRBJ2-1	-	-	CASSQEHLLAGNLNEQFF	TGTGCCAGCAGCCAGGAACACCTTCTGGCGGGGAACCTCAATGAGCAGTTCTTC
TRBV4-2	TRBJ2-5	-	TRBD2	CASSLGLAGKETQYF	TGTGCCAGCAGCCTTGGACTAGCGGGCAAGGAGACCCAGTACTTC
TRBV3-1/TRBV3-2	TRBJ2-5	-	-	CASSQGGQVRETQYF	TGTGCCAGCAGCCAAGGAGGGCAGGTCCGGGAGACCCAGTACTTC
TRBV7-2	TRBJ1-4	-	TRBD1	CASSTYRGGDEKLFF	TGTGCCAGCAGCACCTACAGGGGCGGAGATGAAAAACTGTTTTTT
TRBV7-2	TRBJ2-1	-	TRBD2	CASSWVAGGRSYNEQFF	TGTGCCAGCAGTTGGGTCGCCGGCGGGAGATCGTACAATGAGCAGTTCTTC
TRBV13	TRBJ1-1	-	TRBD1	CASSPRTGRNTEAFF	TGTGCCAGCAGCCCCCGGACAGGCCGGAACACTGAAGCTTTCTTT
TRBV18	TRBJ1-1	few	TRBD1	CASSPDRRAEAFF	TGTGCCAGCTCACCGGACAGGAGGGCTGAAGCTTTCTTT
TRBV11-2	TRBJ2-5	-	TRBD2	CASSSPWSGGGQETQYF	TGTGCCAGCAGCTCCCCGTGGAGCGGGGGGGGCCAAGAGACCCAGTACTTC
TRBV25-1	TRBJ1-6	-	-	CASSELVTPRSPLHF	TGTGCCAGCAGTGAGCTAGTCACCCCACGTTCACCCCTCCACTTT
TRBV30	TRBJ1-2	-	-	CAWSATRTYGYTF	TGTGCCTGGAGTGCGACCCGGACCTATGGCTACACCTTC
TRBV19	TRBJ1-1	-	TRBD1	CASSIVGDRGMGNTEAFF	TGTGCCAGTAGTATAGTAGGTGACAGGGGAATGGGGAACACTGAAGCTTTCTTT
TRBV18	TRBJ2-7	-	TRBD2	CASSPGLAGSYEQYF	TGTGCCAGCTCGCCCGGACTAGCGGGCTCCTACGAGCAGTACTTC
TRBV19	TRBJ2-5	-	TRBD2	CASRGTSGRARETQYF	TGTGCCAGTAGAGGAACTAGCGGGAGGGCCCGGGAGACCCAGTACTTC
TRBV27	TRBJ2-1	once	-	CASSLYYGRNNEQFF	TGTGCCAGCAGTCTCTACTACGGACGGAACAATGAGCAGTTCTTC
TRBV19	TRBJ2-6	-	-	CASSQSGANVLTF	TGTGCCAGTAGTCAGTCTGGGGCCAACGTCCTGACTTTC
TRBV29-1	TRBJ1-1	-	-	CSVDRGGSEAFF	TGCAGCGTCGACCGGGGTGGCTCTGAAGCTTTCTTT
TRBV7-2	TRBJ1-1	-	-	CASSLYRVELNTEAFF	TGTGCCAGCAGCTTATACAGGGTGGAACTTAACACTGAAGCTTTCTTT
TRBV19	TRBJ1-2	-	-	CASSIGRSYGYTF	TGTGCCAGTAGTATTGGACGGTCCTATGGCTACACCTTC
TRBV7-6	TRBJ2-5	-	-	CASSQHTRAMETQYF	TGTGCCAGCAGCCAGCATACCAGGGCGATGGAGACCCAGTACTTC
TRBV6-5	TRBJ2-5	-	-	CASSSSGETQYF	TGTGCCAGCAGTAGTTCGGGTGAGACCCAGTACTTC
TRBV6-5	TRBJ2-3	-	-	CASSYESGVPQYF	TGTGCCAGCAGTTACGAGTCGGGGGTACCGCAGTATTTT
TRBV4-3	TRBJ1-2	few	-	CASSQEYREYGYTF	TGCGCCAGCAGCCAAGAATACAGGGAATATGGCTACACCTTC
TRBV6-2/TRBV6-3	TRBJ1-2	-	-	CASSLERAPYGYTF	TGTGCCAGCAGTCTAGAGAGAGCGCCCTATGGCTACACCTTC
TRBV10-3	TRBJ2-1	-	TRBD2	CAISESRTSGRPVNEQFF	TGTGCCATCAGTGAGTCGAGGACTAGCGGGAGACCCGTCAATGAGCAGTTCTTC
TRBV18	TRBJ1-4	once	-	CASQAWSATNEKLFF	TGTGCCAGCCAGGCCTGGAGCGCAACTAATGAAAAACTGTTTTTT
TRBV4-2	TRBJ2-6	-	-	CASSQESGANVLTF	TGTGCCAGCAGCCAGGAGTCTGGGGCCAACGTCCTGACTTTC
TRBV6-5	TRBJ1-3	-	-	CAKKKDSGNTIYF	TGTGCCAAAAAAAAGGACAGTGGAAACACCATATATTTT
TRBV2	TRBJ1-1	-	-	CASMVSFMRPEAFF	TGTGCCAGCATGGTTTCATTCATGAGACCTGAAGCTTTCTTT
TRBV4-2	TRBJ2-3	few	TRBD2	CASSRLALDTQYF	TGTGCCAGCAGTCGACTAGCGCTGGATACGCAGTATTTT
TRBV5-4	TRBJ1-4	-	TRBD1	CASSFGTAPNEKLFF	TGTGCCAGCAGCTTCGGGACAGCCCCTAATGAAAAACTGTTTTTT
TRBV7-9	TRBJ2-1	-	-	CASSRKDEQFF	TGTGCCAGCAGCCGCAAGGATGAGCAGTTCTTC
TRBV6-2/TRBV6-3	TRBJ2-7	-	-	CASSSVVGSYEQYF	TGTGCCAGCAGTTCTGTCGTCGGATCCTACGAGCAGTACTTC
TRBV29-1	TRBJ2-7	-	TRBD2	CSVEGGTNYEQYF	TGCAGCGTTGAAGGCGGGACTAACTACGAGCAGTACTTC
TRBV6-5	TRBJ1-1	-	-	CASSYSFWGDTEAFF	TGTGCCAGCAGTTACTCGTTTTGGGGGGACACTGAAGCTTTCTTT
TRBV7-9	TRBJ2-2	-	-	CASSFSGDDTGELFF	TGTGCCAGCAGCTTCTCAGGGGATGACACCGGGGAGCTGTTTTTT
TRBV10-3	TRBJ2-5	-	TRBD2	CAIRPGLAESETQYF	TGTGCCATCAGACCGGGACTAGCAGAGTCGGAGACCCAGTACTTC
TRBV19	TRBJ1-5	-	TRBD1	CASSTYGTGSQPQHF	TGTGCCAGTAGTACGTACGGGACAGGGAGTCAGCCCCAGCATTTT
TRBV4-1	TRBJ1-5	-	-	CASSQDESGSYNQPQHF	TGCGCCAGCAGCCAAGATGAGTCGGGGAGCTACAATCAGCCCCAGCATTTT
TRBV7-9	TRBJ2-5	-	TRBD2	CASSLTSGRPGETQYF	TGTGCCAGCAGCTTGACTAGCGGGAGGCCGGGGGAGACCCAGTACTTC
TRBV5-1	TRBJ2-7	-	-	CASTQGGRAGEQYF	TGCGCCAGCACCCAGGGGGGTAGGGCGGGCGAGCAGTACTTC
TRBV19	TRBJ2-3	-	TRBD1	CASSIGTGMTDTQYF	TGTGCCAGTAGTATAGGGACAGGGATGACAGATACGCAGTATTTT
TRBV27	TRBJ1-5	-	-	CASSLGGRRGQPQHF	TGTGCCAGCAGTTTAGGGGGGCGCCGGGGTCAGCCCCAGCATTTT
TRBV27	TRBJ1-6	-	-	CASTLGRVDSPLHF	TGTGCCAGCACTCTGGGGAGGGTGGATTCACCCCTCCACTTT
TRBV12-1	TRBJ1-5	-	-	CASSLEPQDQGNQPQHF	TGTGCCAGCAGCTTAGAGCCGCAAGATCAGGGCAATCAGCCCCAGCATTTT
TRBV28	TRBJ1-5	-	-	CASSSGGPSNQPQHF	TGTGCCAGCAGCTCGGGGGGGCCTAGCAATCAGCCCCAGCATTTT
TRBV6-2/TRBV6-3	TRBJ2-7	-	TRBD1	CASSYVQGRSYEQYF	TGTGCCAGCAGTTACGTACAGGGGCGCTCCTACGAGCAGTACTTC